These 15 T cell receptor beta chains were all obtained from the same sample, sequenced in a study of T cell responses to AZD1222 COVID-19 vaccine. Libraries were prepared by immunoSEQ multiplex PCR; TCRdb keeps only in-frame clonotypes and omits some of them. The table has 95,000 to 150,000 clones, about 90% seen once. The sample was peripheral blood, taken 28 days after the second AZD1222 dose. These receptors came from an adult who received the AZD1222 COVID-19 vaccine.

The genes are TRBV29-1 and TRBJ2-7; D possibly corresponds to TRBD2 (6 bases). V lost 6 bases to trimming and J lost 2 bases, with 11 bases between them. Germline V gene lookup returns CDR1 SQVTM and CDR2 ANQGSEA. This CDR3 region has 12 residues. The CDR3 region has the DNA TGCAGCGTCGGGACTTCCACCTACGAGCAGTACTTC. Amino acid sequence: CSVGTSTYEQYF.

As DNA, the CDR3 is TGTGCCAGCAGCCAAGTCAGGAATTCACCCCTCCACTTT. This encodes CASSQVRNSPLHF. The rearrangement uses TRBV14 and TRBJ1-6, with D unclear. CDR3 length equals 13 residues. The germline V gene has CDR1 SGHDN and CDR2 FVKESK. V shed 1 base and J shed 7 bases, with 5 bases lying between them.

V usage is TRBV3-1 (or the pseudogene TRBV3-2) and J usage is TRBJ2-2; D gene ambiguous. The CDR3 spans 14 residues. The V end was cut by 7 bases, the J end by 2 bases, with 11 bases between. CDR1 is LGHDT and CDR2 is YNNKEL in the germline V gene (reference sequence). The CDR3 sequence: CASIGYPNTGELFF. CDR3 bases: TGTGCCAGCATTGGGTACCCTAACACCGGGGAGCTGTTTTTT.

The chain combines TRBV6-5 with TRBJ1-1; TRBD1 is a possible D gene (6 bases). With 6 bases removed from V and 5 bases from J, the gap between germline ends came to 10 bases. Germline CDR1 MNHEY, CDR2 SVGAGI. This CDR3 is 12 amino acids long. This CDR3 reads CASRQGVTEAFF. The DNA of the CDR3 is TGTGCCAGCAGACAGGGTGTGACTGAAGCTTTCTTT.

The chain recombines TRBV18 with TRBJ1-4, with TRBD1 identical over 9 bases. The CDR3 totals 15 residues. CDR1 and CDR2 from the germline V gene are KGHSH and LQKENI. V gave up 4 bases and J gave up 5 bases; unmatched junction bases: 5. As DNA, the CDR3 is TGTGCCAGCTCACGACCGGGGACAGGGAATGAAAAACTGTTTTTT. As protein: CASSRPGTGNEKLFF.

The gene calls are TRBV9 and TRBJ2-3; 9 nucleotides match TRBD2. The germline gives CDR1 SGDLS, CDR2 YYNGEE. Trimming took 2 bases from V and 2 from J; bases not matched to a gene: 6. The CDR3 spans 16 residues. The CDR3 DNA is TGTGCCAGCAGCGTCCATAGCGGGGGCACCACAGATACGCAGTATTTT. The encoded protein is CASSVHSGGTTDTQYF.

V gene TRBV5-1 combines with J gene TRBJ2-5; 14 nucleotides match TRBD2. The CDR3 consists of 19 residues. Germline V lookup: CDR1 SGHRS, CDR2 YFSETQ. V was clipped by 2 bases and J by 13 bases; unmatched bases: 22. CDR3 sequence (DNA): TGCGCCAGCAGCTTTACGTCCGGGACTAGCGGGAGTTTTCTATACAAGCCGTACTTC. The encoded protein is CASSFTSGTSGSFLYKPYF.

CDR3 DNA: TGCGCCAGCAGGAGGGCTCAGCCCCAGCATTTT. Amino acid sequence: CASRRAQPQHF. The chain recombines TRBV23-1 with TRBJ1-5; D unresolved. TRBV23-1 carries the ORF label, with uncertain function. This CDR3 is built from 11 residues. Trimming took 6 bases from V and 6 from J, leaving 6 bases between them.

This sequence joins TRBV24-1 and TRBJ2-1, with 12 bases identical to TRBD2. Germline V gene lookup returns CDR1 KGHDR and CDR2 SFDVKD. V lost 4 bases, J lost 8 bases, and 8 bases stayed unmatched. The CDR3 extends over 16 amino acids. Here the CDR3 reads CATSESGTSGHDEQFF. CDR3 nucleotides: TGTGCCACCAGTGAATCCGGGACTAGCGGGCATGATGAGCAGTTCTTC.

The V gene is TRBV2, the J gene TRBJ1-1; no clear D gene. The CDR3 sequence is 14 residues long. Germline CDR1 is SNHLY and CDR2 is FYNNEI. Trimming pared 2 bases from V and 0 bases from J, leaving 7 bases between. CDR3 region: CASSEQAVNTEAFF. In DNA, the CDR3 is TGTGCCAGCAGTGAACAGGCAGTGAACACTGAAGCTTTCTTT. Variable domain in full (rest from reference TRBV2 and TRBJ1-1): EPEVTQTPSHQVTQMGQEVILRCVPISNHLYFYWYRQILGQKVEFLVSFYNNEISEKSEIFDDQFSVERPDGSNFTLKIRSTKLEDSAMYFCASSEQAVNTEAFFGQGTRLTVV.

This chain uses TRBV7-2 with TRBJ2-1; TRBD2 aligns across 12 bases. The CDR3 loop spans 14 amino acids. Unmatched junction bases numbered 1, after V lost 2 bases and J lost 8 bases. Per germline, CDR1 SGHTA and CDR2 FQGNSA. CDR3 loop: CASSLLAGGYEQFF. CDR3 nucleotide sequence: TGTGCCAGCAGCTTACTAGCGGGAGGGTATGAGCAGTTCTTC.

The CDR3 DNA sequence: TGTGCCAGCAGGGGGACTAGCGGGGCTGCCTCGCAGTATTTT. Translation gives CASRGTSGAASQYF. J is TRBJ2-3 and V is TRBV3-1 (or the pseudogene TRBV3-2); 13 bases align to TRBD2. Germline lookup yields CDR1 LGHDT and CDR2 YNNKEL (reference sequence). J lost 10 bases, V lost 6 bases, and 7 bases had no gene match. This CDR3 comprises 14 residues.

The rearrangement joins TRBV5-1 to TRBJ2-5; the D gene is possibly TRBD2 (6 bases). Trimming pared 0 bases from V and 1 base from J, leaving 10 bases between. The CDR3 sequence is 15 residues long. Germline-derived CDR1 and CDR2 are SGHRS and YFSETQ. As DNA, the CDR3 is TGCGCCAGCAGCTTGGTGGGGGGACCCCAAGAGACCCAGTACTTC. As protein: CASSLVGGPQETQYF.

A word on this clone: The junction and the germline gene differ at one end; a read error may be behind it. The gene calls are TRBV7-7 and TRBJ2-1; D unclear. The CDR3 sequence is 14 residues long. Looked up from germline, CDR1 is SSHAT and CDR2 is FNYEAQ (reference sequence). The CDR3 sequence is CASSKSRLRNEQFF. In nucleotides, the CDR3 is TGTGCTAGCAGCAAAAGTAGGCTTAGAAATGAGCAGTTCTTC.

The CDR3 DNA follows: TGCGCCAGCAGCCAAGGAGTGGCGGGCTACGAGCAGTACTTC. Encoded protein: CASSQGVAGYEQYF. This rearrangement joins TRBV4-1 to TRBJ2-7; the D gene is possibly TRBD2 (5 bases). CDR1 MGHRA and CDR2 YSYEKL come from the germline V gene. This CDR3 contains 14 residues. Trimming left V 1 base short and J 3 bases short, with 10 bases between.